This T cell receptor (beta chain) was retrieved from a study of cytomegalovirus exposure and HLA in healthy donors. Study in general: An analysis done earlier identified roughly 120 million unique TCR beta sequences from approximately 170 million T cells.

Trimming removed 5 bases at V and 1 base at J, with 9 bases between. Germline V gene lookup returns CDR1 LNHDA and CDR2 SQIVND (reference sequence). This CDR3 spans 13 amino acids. PCR was performed using 60 Vbeta and 13 Jbeta primers. Methods used by the authors: Unique TCR beta chains numbered about 79 million in a later analysis, with roughly 11 million shared. Only in-frame clones appear in the TCRdb table, and some are missing; sequencing was by immunoSEQ multiplex PCR. Clone size and V and J calls were adopted from that table, with D and trimming inferred from the DNA. The sample table includes some 200,000 clones.

This receptor was taken from a man under 40 in good health and CMV-seronegative. The sample taken for sequencing was PBMCs. This chain links TRBV19 with TRBJ2-7; D is perhaps TRBD1 (5 bases). CDR3: CASSYAGSYEQYF. For the CDR3, the DNA is TGTGCCAGTAGTTATGCAGGGTCCTACGAGCAGTACTTC.